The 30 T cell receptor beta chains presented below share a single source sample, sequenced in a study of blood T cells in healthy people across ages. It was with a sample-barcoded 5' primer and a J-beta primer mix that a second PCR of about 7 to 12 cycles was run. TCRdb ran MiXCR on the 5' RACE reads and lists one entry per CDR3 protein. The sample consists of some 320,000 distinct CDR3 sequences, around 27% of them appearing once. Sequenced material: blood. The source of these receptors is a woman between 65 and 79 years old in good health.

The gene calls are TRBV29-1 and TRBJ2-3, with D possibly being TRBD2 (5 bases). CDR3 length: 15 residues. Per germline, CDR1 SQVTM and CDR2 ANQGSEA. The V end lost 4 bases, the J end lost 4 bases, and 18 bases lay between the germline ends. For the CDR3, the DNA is TGCAGCGTTGTTGGGAGTCTTCTCCGGCCAGATACGCAGTATTTT. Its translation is CSVVGSLLRPDTQYF.

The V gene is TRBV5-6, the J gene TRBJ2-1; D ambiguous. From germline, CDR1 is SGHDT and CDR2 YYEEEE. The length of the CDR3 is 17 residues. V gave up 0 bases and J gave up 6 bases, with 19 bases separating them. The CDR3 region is CASSLGPPLSPSNEQFF. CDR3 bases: TGTGCCAGCAGCTTGGGCCCGCCATTATCCCCCAGCAATGAGCAGTTCTTC.

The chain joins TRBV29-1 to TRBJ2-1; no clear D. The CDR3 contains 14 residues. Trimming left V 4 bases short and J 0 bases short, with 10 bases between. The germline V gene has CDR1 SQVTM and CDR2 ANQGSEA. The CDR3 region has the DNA TGCAGCGTTGTTCCCCTCAGCTCCTACAATGAGCAGTTCTTC. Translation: CSVVPLSSYNEQFF.

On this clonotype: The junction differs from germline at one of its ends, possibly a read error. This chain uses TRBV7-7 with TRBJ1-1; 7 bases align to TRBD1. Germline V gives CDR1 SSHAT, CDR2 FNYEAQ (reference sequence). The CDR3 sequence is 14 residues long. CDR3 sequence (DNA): TGTGCTAGCAGCCCCAGACAGGGATCCACTGAAGCTTTCTTT. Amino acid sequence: CASSPRQGSTEAFF.

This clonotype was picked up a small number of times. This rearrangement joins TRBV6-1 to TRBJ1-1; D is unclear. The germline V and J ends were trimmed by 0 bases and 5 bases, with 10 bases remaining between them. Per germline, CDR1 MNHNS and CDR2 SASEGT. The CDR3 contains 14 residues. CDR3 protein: CASSEAPWETEAFF. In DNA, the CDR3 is TGTGCCAGCAGTGAAGCACCTTGGGAGACTGAAGCTTTCTTT.

CDR3 region: CASGKGAGEQYF. The CDR3 nucleotides read TGTGCCAGCGGAAAAGGAGCGGGGGAGCAGTACTTC. V and J are TRBV12-3 or TRBV12-4 and TRBJ2-7; 7 bases are shared with TRBD2. V lost 8 bases, J lost 7 bases, and 8 bases stayed unmatched. The CDR3 is 12 amino acids.

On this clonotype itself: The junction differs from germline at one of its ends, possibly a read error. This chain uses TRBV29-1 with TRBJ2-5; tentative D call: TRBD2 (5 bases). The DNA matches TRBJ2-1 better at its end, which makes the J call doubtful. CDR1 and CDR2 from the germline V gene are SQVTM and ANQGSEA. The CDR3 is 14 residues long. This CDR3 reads CSVVRADSYNEQFF. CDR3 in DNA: TGCAGCGTTGTTCGGGCGGACTCCTATAATGAGCAGTTCTTC.

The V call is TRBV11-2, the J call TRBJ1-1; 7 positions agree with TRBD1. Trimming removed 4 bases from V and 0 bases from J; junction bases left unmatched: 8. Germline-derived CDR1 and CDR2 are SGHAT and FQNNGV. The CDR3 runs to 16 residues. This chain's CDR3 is CASSSSRGPLNTEAFF. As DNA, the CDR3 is TGTGCCAGCAGCTCCTCGAGGGGGCCTCTGAACACTGAAGCTTTCTTT.

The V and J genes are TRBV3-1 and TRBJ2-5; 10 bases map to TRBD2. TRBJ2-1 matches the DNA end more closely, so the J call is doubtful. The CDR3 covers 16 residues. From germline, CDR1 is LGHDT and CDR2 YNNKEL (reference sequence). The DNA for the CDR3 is TGTGCCAGCAGCCGCACAAGCGGGAGGGCCTACAATGAGCAGTTCTTC. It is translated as CASSRTSGRAYNEQFF.

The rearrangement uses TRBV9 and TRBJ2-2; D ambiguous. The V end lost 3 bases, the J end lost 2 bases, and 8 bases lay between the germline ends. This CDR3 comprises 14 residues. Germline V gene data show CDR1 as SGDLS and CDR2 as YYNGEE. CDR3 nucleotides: TGTGCCAGCAGCGCGGGCCTAAACACCGGGGAGCTGTTTTTT. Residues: CASSAGLNTGELFF.

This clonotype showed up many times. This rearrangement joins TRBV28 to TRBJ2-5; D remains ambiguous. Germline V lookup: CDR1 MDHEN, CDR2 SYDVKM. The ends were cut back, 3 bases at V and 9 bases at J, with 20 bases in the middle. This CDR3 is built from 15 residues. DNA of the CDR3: TGTGCCAGCAGTTTCCCCGACTCCCGCGGATGGGCCCAGTACTTC. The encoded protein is CASSFPDSRGWAQYF.

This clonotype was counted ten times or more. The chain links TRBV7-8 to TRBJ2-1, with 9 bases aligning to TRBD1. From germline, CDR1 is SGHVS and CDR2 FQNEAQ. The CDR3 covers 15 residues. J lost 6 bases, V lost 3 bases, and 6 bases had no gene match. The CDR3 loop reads CASSFRTGVGNEQFF. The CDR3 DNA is TGTGCCAGCAGCTTCAGGACAGGGGTCGGCAATGAGCAGTTCTTC.

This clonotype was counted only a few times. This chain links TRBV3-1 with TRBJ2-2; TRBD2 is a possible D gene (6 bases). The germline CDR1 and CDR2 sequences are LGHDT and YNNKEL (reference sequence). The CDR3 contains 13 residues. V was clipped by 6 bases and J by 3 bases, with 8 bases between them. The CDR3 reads CASRGLYTGELFF. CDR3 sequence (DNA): TGTGCCAGCAGGGGACTCTACACCGGGGAGCTGTTTTTT.

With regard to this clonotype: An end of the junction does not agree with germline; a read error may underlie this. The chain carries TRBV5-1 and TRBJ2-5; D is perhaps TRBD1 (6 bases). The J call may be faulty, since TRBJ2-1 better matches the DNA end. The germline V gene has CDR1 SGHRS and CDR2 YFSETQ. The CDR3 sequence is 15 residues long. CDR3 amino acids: CASGLDWGRVNEQFF. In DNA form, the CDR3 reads TGCGCCAGCGGCTTGGACTGGGGGCGAGTGAATGAGCAGTTCTTC.

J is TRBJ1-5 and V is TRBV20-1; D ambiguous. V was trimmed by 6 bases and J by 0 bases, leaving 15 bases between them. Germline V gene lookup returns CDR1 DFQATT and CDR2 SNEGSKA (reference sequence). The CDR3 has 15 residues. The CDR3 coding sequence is TGCAGTGCCACCTATGGTGGGTATAGCAATCAGCCCCAGCATTTT. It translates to CSATYGGYSNQPQHF.

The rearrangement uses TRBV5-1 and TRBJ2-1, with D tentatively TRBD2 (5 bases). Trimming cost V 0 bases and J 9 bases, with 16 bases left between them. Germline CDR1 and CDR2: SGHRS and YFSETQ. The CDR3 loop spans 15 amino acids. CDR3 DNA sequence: TGCGCCAGCAGCTTGGGTGCGGGCCGGAAGACTGAGCAGTTCTTC. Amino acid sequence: CASSLGAGRKTEQFF.

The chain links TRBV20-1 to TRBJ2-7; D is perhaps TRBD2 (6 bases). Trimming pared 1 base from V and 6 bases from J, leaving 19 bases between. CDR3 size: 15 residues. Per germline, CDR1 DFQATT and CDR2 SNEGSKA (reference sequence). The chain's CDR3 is CSARGIRDFGREQYF. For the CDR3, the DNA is TGCAGTGCTAGAGGTATCCGGGACTTTGGACGCGAGCAGTACTTC.

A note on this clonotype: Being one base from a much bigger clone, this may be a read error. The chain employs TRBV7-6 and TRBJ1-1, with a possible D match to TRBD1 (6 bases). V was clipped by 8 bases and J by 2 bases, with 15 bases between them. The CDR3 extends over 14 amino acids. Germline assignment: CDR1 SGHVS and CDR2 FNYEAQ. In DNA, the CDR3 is TGTGCCAGCTGCCCGGACAGTCACAACACTGAAGCTTTCTTT. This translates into CASCPDSHNTEAFF.

CDR3 sequence reads: CASISRGNTEAFF. The CDR3 DNA follows: TGTGCCAGCATTTCAAGGGGCAACACTGAAGCTTTCTTT. This chain joins TRBV6-2 or TRBV6-3 and TRBJ1-1, with D possibly TRBD1 on 5 matching bases. The V and J ends lost 7 bases and 2 bases respectively, with 11 bases between them. Germline V lookup: CDR1 MNHEY, CDR2 SVGEGT. The CDR3 is 13 amino acids.

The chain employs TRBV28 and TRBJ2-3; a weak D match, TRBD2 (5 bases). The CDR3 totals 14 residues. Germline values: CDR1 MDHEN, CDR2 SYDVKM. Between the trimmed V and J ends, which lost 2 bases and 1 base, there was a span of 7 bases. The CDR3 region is CASSLKEGTDTQYF. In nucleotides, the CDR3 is TGTGCCAGCAGTTTAAAGGAGGGCACAGATACGCAGTATTTT. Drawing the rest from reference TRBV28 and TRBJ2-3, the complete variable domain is DVKVTQSSRYLVKRTGEKVFLECVQDMDHENMFWYRQDPGLGLRLIYFSYDVKMKEKGDIPEGYSVSREKKERFSLILESASTNQTSMYLCASSLKEGTDTQYFGPGTRLTVL.

This CDR3 reads CSVVLAGGGADTQYF. In DNA, the CDR3 is TGCAGCGTTGTACTAGCGGGAGGTGGTGCAGATACGCAGTATTTT. This chain connects TRBV29-1 to TRBJ2-3, with 12 bases matching TRBD2. With V trimmed by 4 bases and J by 4 bases, 6 bases remained unmatched. The CDR3 contains 15 residues. The germline V gene encodes CDR1 SQVTM and CDR2 ANQGSEA.

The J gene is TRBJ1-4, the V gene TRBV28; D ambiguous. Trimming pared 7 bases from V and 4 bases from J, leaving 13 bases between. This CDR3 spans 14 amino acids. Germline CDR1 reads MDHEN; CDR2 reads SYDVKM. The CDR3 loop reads CASTQVGLNEKLFF. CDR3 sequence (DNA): TGTGCCAGCACCCAAGTCGGACTTAATGAAAAACTGTTTTTT.

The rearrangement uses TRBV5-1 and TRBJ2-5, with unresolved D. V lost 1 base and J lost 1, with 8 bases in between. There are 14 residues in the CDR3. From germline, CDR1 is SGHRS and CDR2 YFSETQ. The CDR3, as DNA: TGCGCCAGCAGCTTGTCCCCGTCCCAAGAGACCCAGTACTTC. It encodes CASSLSPSQETQYF. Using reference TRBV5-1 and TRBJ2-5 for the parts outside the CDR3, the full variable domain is KAGVTQTPRYLIKTRGQQVTLSCSPISGHRSVSWYQQTPGQGLQFLFEYFSETQRNKGNFPGRFSGRQFSNSRSEMNVSTLELGDSALYLCASSLSPSQETQYFGPGTRLLVL.

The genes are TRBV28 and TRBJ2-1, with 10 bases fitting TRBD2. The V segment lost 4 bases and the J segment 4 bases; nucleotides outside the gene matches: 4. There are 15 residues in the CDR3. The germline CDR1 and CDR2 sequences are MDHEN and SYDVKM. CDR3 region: CASSYLAGDYNEQFF. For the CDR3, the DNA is TGTGCCAGCAGTTATCTAGCGGGAGATTACAATGAGCAGTTCTTC.

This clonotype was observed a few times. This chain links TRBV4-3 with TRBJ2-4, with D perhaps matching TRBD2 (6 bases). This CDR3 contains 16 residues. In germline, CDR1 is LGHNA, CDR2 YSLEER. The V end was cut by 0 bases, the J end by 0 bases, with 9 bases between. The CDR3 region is CASSQDGRGAKNIQYF. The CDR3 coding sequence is TGCGCCAGCAGCCAAGACGGGCGGGGAGCCAAAAACATTCAGTACTTC.

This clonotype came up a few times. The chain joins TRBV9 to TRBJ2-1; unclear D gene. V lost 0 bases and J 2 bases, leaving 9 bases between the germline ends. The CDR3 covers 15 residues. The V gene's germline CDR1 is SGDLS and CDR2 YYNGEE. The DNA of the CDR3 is TGTGCCAGCAGCGTAGGGGATAGACCCTACAATGAGCAGTTCTTC. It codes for CASSVGDRPYNEQFF.

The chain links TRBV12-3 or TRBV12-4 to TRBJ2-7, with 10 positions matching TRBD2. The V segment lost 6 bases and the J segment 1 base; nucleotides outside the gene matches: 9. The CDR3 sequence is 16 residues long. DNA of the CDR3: TGTGCCAGCAGCTCCACCCTAGCGGGAGTTTCCTACGAGCAGTACTTC. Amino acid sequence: CASSSTLAGVSYEQYF.

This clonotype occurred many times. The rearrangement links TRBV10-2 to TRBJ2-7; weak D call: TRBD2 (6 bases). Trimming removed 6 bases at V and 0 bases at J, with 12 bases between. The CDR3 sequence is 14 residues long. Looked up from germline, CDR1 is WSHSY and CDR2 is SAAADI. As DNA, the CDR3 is TGCGCCAGCAGGCAAGGGAGGAGCTCCTACGAGCAGTACTTC. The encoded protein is CASRQGRSSYEQYF.

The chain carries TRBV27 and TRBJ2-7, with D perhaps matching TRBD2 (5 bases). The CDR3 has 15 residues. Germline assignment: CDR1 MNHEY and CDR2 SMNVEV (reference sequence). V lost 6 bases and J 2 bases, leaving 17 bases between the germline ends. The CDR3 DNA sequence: TGTGCCAGCAGGACACTCACAAGCGGACCCTACGAGCAGTACTTC. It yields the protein CASRTLTSGPYEQYF.

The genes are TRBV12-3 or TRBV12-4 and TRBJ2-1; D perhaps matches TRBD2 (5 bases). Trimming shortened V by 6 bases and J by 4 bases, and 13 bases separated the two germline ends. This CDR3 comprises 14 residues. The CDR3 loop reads CASRTDLAYNEQFF. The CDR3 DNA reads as TGTGCCAGCAGGACGGATCTAGCATACAATGAGCAGTTCTTC.